This T cell receptor (beta chain) derives from a study of blood T cells in healthy people across ages. Overall study findings and caveats: Diversity was higher, and naive CD4+ cells more numerous, in long-lived donors than in aged donors. Older individuals had lower TCR beta diversity per million T cells (the decline was roughly linear).

Each sample gave at least 6.5 million isolated PBMCs. This clonotype came up a few times. Its specificity is unknown. A J-beta primer mix and a sample-barcoded 5' primer were used in a second PCR of about 7 to 12 cycles. TCRdb re-analysed the 5' RACE reads in MiXCR, keeping a single row per CDR3 protein. This sample has around 1,800,000 distinct CDR3 sequences, with more than 35% found just once. What was sequenced was blood. The TCR originated in a human donor in good health.

The CDR3 region is CASSPRRVVNYEQYF. CDR3 nucleotide sequence: TGTGCCAGCTCACCCAGGAGGGTGGTCAACTACGAGCAGTACTTC. The rearrangement uses TRBV18 and TRBJ2-5; possibly TRBD2 for D (6 bases). Judging by the DNA end, TRBJ2-7 fits better; the J call may be wrong. CDR1 is KGHSH and CDR2 is LQKENI in the germline V gene. The CDR3 sequence is 15 residues long.